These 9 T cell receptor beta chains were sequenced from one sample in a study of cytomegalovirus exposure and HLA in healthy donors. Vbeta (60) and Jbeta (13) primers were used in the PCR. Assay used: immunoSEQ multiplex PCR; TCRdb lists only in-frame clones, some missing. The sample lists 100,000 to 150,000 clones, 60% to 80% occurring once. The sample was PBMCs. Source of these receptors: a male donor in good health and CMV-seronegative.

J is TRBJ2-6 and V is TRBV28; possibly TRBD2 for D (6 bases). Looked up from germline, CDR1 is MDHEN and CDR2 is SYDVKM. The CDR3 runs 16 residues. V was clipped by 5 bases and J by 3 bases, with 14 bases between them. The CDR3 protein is CASSLSQGLGANVLTF. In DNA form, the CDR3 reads TGTGCCAGCAGTCTTTCCCAGGGACTTGGGGCCAACGTCCTGACTTTC.

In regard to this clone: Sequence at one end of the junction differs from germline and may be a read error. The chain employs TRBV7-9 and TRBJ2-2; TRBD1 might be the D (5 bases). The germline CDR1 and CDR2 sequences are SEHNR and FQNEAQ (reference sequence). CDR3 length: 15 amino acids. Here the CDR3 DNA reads TGTTCCAGCAGCTTAGCAAGGGGGAACACCGGGGAGCTGTTTTTT. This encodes CSSSLARGNTGELFF.

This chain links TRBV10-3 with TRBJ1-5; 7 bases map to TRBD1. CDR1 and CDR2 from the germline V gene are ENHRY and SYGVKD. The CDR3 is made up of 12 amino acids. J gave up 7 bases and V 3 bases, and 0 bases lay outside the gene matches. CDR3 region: CAISEGGQPQHF. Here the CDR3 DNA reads TGTGCCATCAGTGAAGGGGGCCAGCCCCAGCATTTT.

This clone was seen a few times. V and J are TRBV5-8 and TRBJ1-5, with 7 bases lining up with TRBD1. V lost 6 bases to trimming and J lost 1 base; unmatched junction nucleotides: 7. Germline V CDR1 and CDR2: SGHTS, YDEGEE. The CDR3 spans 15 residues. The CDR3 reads CASKFQGVSNQPQHF. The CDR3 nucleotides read TGTGCCAGCAAGTTTCAGGGGGTAAGCAATCAGCCCCAGCATTTT.

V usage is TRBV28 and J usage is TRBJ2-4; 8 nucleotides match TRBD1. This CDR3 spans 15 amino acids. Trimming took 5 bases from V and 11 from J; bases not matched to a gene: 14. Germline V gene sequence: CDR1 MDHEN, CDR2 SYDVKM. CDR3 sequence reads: CASSPDRGLGRVQYF. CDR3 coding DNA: TGTGCCAGCAGTCCTGACAGGGGCCTCGGGCGGGTTCAGTACTTC.

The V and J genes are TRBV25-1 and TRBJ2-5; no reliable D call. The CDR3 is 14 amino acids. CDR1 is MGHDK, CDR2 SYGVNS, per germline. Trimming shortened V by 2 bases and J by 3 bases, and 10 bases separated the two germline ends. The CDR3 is CASSEARPEETQYF. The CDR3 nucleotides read TGTGCCAGCAGTGAAGCCAGGCCTGAAGAGACCCAGTACTTC. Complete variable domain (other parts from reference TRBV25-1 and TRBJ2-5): EADIYQTPRYLVIGTGKKITLECSQTMGHDKMYWYQQDPGMELHLIHYSYGVNSTEKGDLSSESTVSRIRTEHFPLTLESARPSHTSQYLCASSEARPEETQYFGPGTRLLVL.

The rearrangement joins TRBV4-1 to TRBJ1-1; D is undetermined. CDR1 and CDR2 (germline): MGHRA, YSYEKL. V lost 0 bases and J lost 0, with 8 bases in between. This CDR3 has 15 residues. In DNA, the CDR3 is TGCGCCAGCAGCCAAGAGCTATCCATGAACACTGAAGCTTTCTTT. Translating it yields CASSQELSMNTEAFF.

The CDR3, as DNA: TGTGCCAGCACTCCCGCCCAGGGCTACAATGAGCAGTTCTTC. It is translated as CASTPAQGYNEQFF. The gene calls are TRBV6-5 and TRBJ2-1; D is possibly TRBD1 (5 bases). Trimming stripped 7 bases from V and 3 bases from J, with 13 bases between. This CDR3 has 14 amino acids. The germline V gene has CDR1 MNHEY and CDR2 SVGAGI.

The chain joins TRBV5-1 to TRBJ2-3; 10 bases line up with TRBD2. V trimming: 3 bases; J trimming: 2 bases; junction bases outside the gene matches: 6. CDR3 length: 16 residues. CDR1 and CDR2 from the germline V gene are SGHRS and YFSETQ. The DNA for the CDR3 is TGCGCCAGCAGCTCCACTAGCGGGGTGTACACAGATACGCAGTATTTT. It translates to CASSSTSGVYTDTQYF.